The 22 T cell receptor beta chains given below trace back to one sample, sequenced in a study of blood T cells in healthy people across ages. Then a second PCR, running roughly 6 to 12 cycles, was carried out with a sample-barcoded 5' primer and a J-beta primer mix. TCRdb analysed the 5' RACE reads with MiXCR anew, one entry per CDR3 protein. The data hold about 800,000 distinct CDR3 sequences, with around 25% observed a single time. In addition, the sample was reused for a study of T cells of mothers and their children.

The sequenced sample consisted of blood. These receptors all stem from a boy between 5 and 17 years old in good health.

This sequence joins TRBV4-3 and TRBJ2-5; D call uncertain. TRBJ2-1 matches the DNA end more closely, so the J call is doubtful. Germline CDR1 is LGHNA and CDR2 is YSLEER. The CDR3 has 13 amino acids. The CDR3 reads CASSQDFPRGQFF. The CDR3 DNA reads TGCGCCAGCAGCCAAGATTTCCCGCGTGGGCAGTTCTTC.

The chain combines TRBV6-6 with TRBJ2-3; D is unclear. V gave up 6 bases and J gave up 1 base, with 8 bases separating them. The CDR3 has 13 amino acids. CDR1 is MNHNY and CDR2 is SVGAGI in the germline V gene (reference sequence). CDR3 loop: CASREGGTDTQYF. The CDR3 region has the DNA TGTGCCAGCAGGGAAGGAGGCACAGATACGCAGTATTTT.

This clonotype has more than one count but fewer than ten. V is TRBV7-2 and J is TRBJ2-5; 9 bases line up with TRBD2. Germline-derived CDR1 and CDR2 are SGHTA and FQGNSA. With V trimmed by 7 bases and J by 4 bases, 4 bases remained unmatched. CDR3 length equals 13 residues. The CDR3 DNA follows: TGTGCCAGCACCAATAGCGGGAGAGAGACCCAGTACTTC. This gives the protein CASTNSGRETQYF.

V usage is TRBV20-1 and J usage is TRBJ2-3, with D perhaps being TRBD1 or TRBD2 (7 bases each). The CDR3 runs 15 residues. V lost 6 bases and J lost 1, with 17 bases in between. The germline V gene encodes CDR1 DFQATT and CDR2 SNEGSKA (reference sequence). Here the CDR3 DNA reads TGCAGTGCCGTGACAGGGAGGGTTGGCACAGATACGCAGTATTTT. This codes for CSAVTGRVGTDTQYF.

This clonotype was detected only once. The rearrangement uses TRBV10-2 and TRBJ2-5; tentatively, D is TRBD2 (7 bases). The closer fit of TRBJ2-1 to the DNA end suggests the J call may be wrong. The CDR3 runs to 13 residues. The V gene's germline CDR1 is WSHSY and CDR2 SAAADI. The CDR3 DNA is TGCGCCAGCAGCGGGGCGCGGGGGCCTGAGCAGTTCTTC. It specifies CASSGARGPEQFF.

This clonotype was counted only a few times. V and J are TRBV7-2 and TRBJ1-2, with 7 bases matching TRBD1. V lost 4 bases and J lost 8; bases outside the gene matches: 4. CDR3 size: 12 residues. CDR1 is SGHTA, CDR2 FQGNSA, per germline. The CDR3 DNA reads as TGTGCCAGCAGCTGGACAGGCGGGGGCTACACCTTC. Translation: CASSWTGGGYTF.

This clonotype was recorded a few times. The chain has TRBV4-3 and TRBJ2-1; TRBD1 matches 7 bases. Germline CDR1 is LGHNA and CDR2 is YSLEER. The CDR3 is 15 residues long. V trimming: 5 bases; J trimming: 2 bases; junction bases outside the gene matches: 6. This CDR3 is CASSSWDSPYNEQFF. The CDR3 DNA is TGCGCCAGCAGCAGTTGGGACAGCCCCTACAATGAGCAGTTCTTC.

The CDR3 DNA follows: TGTGCCGTCGGGACAGGGGCCACTGAAGCTTTCTTT. Its translation: CAVGTGATEAFF. V gene TRBV12-3 or TRBV12-4 combines with J gene TRBJ1-1; 10 bases align to TRBD1. The CDR3 is 12 amino acids. The ends lost 11 bases at V and 4 bases at J; junction bases unmatched: 4.

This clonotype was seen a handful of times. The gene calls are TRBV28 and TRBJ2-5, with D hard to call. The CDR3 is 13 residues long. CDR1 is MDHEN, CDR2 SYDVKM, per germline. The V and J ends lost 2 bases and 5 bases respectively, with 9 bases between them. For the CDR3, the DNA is TGTGCCAGCAGTTTAGTTGAGTCCGAGACCCAGTACTTC. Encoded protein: CASSLVESETQYF. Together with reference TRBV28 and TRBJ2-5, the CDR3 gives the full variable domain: DVKVTQSSRYLVKRTGEKVFLECVQDMDHENMFWYRQDPGLGLRLIYFSYDVKMKEKGDIPEGYSVSREKKERFSLILESASTNQTSMYLCASSLVESETQYFGPGTRLLVL.

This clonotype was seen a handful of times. CDR3 DNA sequence: TGCAGCGTGAGACAGGGTTGGTCCAATGAGCAGTTCTTC. This gives the protein CSVRQGWSNEQFF. The chain combines TRBV29-1 with TRBJ2-5, with 7 positions matching TRBD1. The assigned J gene may be wrong: the sequence end matches TRBJ2-1 better. CDR1 is SQVTM, CDR2 ANQGSEA, per germline. CDR3 length equals 13 residues.

Here the CDR3 reads CASSYGLSSGEKLFF. As DNA, the CDR3 is TGTGCCAGCAGTTATGGACTTTCCTCGGGTGAAAAACTGTTTTTT. V usage is TRBV28 and J usage is TRBJ1-4; D not certain. V lost 4 bases to trimming and J lost 7 bases, with 16 bases between them. Germline V gene lookup returns CDR1 MDHEN and CDR2 SYDVKM. This CDR3 has 15 amino acids.

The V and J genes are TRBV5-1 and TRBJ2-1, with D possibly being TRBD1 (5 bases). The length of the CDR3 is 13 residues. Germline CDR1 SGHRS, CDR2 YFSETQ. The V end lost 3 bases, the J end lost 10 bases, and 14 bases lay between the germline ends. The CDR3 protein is CASSSDPGNEQFF. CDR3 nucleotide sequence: TGCGCCAGCAGCTCGGACCCAGGGAACGAGCAGTTCTTC.

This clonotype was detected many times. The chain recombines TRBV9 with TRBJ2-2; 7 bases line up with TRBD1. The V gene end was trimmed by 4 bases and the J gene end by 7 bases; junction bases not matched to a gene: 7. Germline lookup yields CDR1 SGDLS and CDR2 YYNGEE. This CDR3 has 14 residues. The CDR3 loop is CASSLRTGIGELFF. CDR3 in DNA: TGTGCCAGCAGCCTCCGGACAGGCATCGGGGAGCTGTTTTTT.

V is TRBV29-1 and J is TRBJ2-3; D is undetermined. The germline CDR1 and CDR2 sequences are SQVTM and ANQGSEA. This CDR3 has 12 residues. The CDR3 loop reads CSTIVGTDTQYF. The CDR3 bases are TGCAGTACGATAGTGGGCACAGATACGCAGTATTTT.

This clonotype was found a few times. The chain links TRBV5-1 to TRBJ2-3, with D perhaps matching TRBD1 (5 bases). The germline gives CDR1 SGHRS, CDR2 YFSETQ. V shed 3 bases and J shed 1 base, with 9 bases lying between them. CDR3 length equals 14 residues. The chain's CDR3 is CASSWTSRTDTQYF. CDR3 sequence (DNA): TGCGCCAGCAGCTGGACATCCCGCACAGATACGCAGTATTTT.

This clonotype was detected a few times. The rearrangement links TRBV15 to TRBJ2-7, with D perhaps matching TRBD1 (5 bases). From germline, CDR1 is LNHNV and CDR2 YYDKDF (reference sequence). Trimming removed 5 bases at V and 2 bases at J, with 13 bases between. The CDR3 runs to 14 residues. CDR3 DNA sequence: TGTGCCACCAGCGCCCTGCCAGGGCCCTACGAGCAGTACTTC. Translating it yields CATSALPGPYEQYF. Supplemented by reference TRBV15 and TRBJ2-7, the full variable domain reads DAMVIQNPRYQVTQFGKPVTLSCSQTLNHNVMYWYQQKSSQAPKLLFHYYDKDFNNEADTPDNFQSRRPNTSFCFLDIRSPGLGDTAMYLCATSALPGPYEQYFGPGTRLTVT.

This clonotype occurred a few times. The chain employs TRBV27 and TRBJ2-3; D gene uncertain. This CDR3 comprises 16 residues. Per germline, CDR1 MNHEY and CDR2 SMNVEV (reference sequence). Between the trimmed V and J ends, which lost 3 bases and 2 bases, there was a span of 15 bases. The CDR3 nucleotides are TGTGCCAGCAGTTTTGGCGAGTTACTAAACACAGATACGCAGTATTTT. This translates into CASSFGELLNTDTQYF.

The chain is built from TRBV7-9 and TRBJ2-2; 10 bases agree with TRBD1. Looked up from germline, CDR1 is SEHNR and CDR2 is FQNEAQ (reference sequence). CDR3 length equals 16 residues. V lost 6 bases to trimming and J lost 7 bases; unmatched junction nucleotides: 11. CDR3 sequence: CASSHRDRGRHGELFF. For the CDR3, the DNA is TGTGCCAGCAGTCACCGGGACAGGGGAAGGCACGGGGAGCTGTTTTTT.

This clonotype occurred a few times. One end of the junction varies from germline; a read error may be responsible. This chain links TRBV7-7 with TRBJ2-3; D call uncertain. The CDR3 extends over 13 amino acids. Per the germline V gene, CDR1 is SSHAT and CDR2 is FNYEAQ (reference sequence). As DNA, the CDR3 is TGTGCTAGCAGCCCCCAGCCCACAGATACGCAGTATTTT. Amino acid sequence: CASSPQPTDTQYF. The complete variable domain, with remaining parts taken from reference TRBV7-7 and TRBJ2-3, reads GAGVSQSPRYKVTKRGQDVTLRCDPISSHATLYWYQQALGQGPEFLTYFNYEAQPDKSGLPSDRFSAERPEGSISTLTIQRTEQRDSAMYRCASSPQPTDTQYFGPGTRLTVL.

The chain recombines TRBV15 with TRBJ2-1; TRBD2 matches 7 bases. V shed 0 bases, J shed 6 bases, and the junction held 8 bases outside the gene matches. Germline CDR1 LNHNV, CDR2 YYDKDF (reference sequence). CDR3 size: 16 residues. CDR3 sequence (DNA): TGTGCCACCAGCAGAGATGGGTCTAGCGGAGGCAATGAGCAGTTCTTC. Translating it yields CATSRDGSSGGNEQFF.

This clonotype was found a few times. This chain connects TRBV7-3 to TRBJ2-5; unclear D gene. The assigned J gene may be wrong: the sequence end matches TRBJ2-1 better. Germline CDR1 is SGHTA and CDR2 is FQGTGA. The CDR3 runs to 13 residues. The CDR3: CASSLQRDNEQFF. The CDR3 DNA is TGTGCCAGCAGCTTACAGCGTGACAATGAGCAGTTCTTC.

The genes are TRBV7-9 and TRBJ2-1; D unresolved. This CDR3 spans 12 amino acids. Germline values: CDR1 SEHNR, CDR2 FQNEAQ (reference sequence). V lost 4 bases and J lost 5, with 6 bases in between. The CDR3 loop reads CASSSNNNEQFF. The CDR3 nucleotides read TGTGCCAGCAGCTCTAATAACAATGAGCAGTTCTTC.